This is a list of T cell receptor beta chains from one sample in a study of T cell responses to AZD1222 COVID-19 vaccine. The protocol was immunoSEQ multiplex PCR, while the TCRdb copy is restricted to in-frame clones and leaves out a portion. The sample consists of under 110,000 clones, about 87% of them appearing once. The starting material was peripheral blood, obtained 28 days after the second AZD1222 dose. The source of these receptors is an adult who received the AZD1222 COVID-19 vaccine. Each CDR3 is given with its conserved first and last residue. Fields, in order: clone size, D gene, V gene, J gene, CDR3 protein, CDR3 DNA. A D gene is named only where the DNA matches it firmly. A clone size is listed for some rows: how often the clone was seen (once, few, many), or a class if it is expanded.

abundance: once; d_gene: NA; v_gene: TRBV29-1; j_gene: TRBJ1-1; CDR3aa: CSTTGQFENTEAFF; CDR3nt: TGCAGCACCACCGGACAGTTTGAGAACACTGAAGCTTTCTTT
abundance: NA; d_gene: TRBD1; v_gene: TRBV15; j_gene: TRBJ2-3; CDR3aa: CATSAGTGEGDTQYF; CDR3nt: TGTGCCACCAGCGCTGGGACAGGGGAGGGAGATACGCAGTATTTT
abundance: NA; d_gene: TRBD2; v_gene: TRBV4-3; j_gene: TRBJ2-1; CDR3aa: CASSQDSGRARGEEQFF; CDR3nt: TGCGCCAGCAGCCAAGATAGCGGGAGGGCTCGGGGAGAGGAGCAGTTCTTC
abundance: NA; d_gene: NA; v_gene: TRBV11-2; j_gene: TRBJ2-1; CDR3aa: CASSLALNEQFF; CDR3nt: TGTGCCAGCAGCTTAGCGTTGAATGAGCAGTTCTTC
abundance: NA; d_gene: NA; v_gene: TRBV25-1; j_gene: TRBJ1-2; CDR3aa: CASSGGRGYYGYTF; CDR3nt: TGTGCCAGCAGTGGGGGAAGGGGCTACTATGGCTACACCTTC
abundance: NA; d_gene: NA; v_gene: TRBV5-1; j_gene: TRBJ2-1; CDR3aa: CASSFDSYSYNEQFF; CDR3nt: TGCGCCAGCAGCTTCGACAGTTACTCCTACAATGAGCAGTTCTTC
abundance: NA; d_gene: NA; v_gene: TRBV3-1/TRBV3-2; j_gene: TRBJ2-5; CDR3aa: CASSQNGLPQETQYF; CDR3nt: TGTGCCAGCAGCCAAAACGGGCTACCTCAAGAGACCCAGTACTTC
abundance: NA; d_gene: TRBD1; v_gene: TRBV5-6; j_gene: TRBJ1-2; CDR3aa: CASSFRGQALPSNYGYTF; CDR3nt: TGTGCCAGCAGCTTCAGGGGACAGGCCCTCCCTTCTAACTATGGCTACACCTTC
abundance: NA; d_gene: TRBD1; v_gene: TRBV9; j_gene: TRBJ2-7; CDR3aa: CASSALDRGYSEQYF; CDR3nt: TGTGCCAGCAGCGCCCTCGACAGGGGATATTCCGAGCAGTACTTC
abundance: NA; d_gene: NA; v_gene: TRBV27; j_gene: TRBJ2-1; CDR3aa: CASSLYPPSYNEQFF; CDR3nt: TGTGCCAGCAGTTTATATCCACCTTCCTACAATGAGCAGTTCTTC
abundance: NA; d_gene: TRBD1; v_gene: TRBV7-9; j_gene: TRBJ2-5; CDR3aa: CASSRPGTGGEETQYF; CDR3nt: TGTGCCAGCAGCCGGCCCGGGACAGGGGGCGAAGAGACCCAGTACTTC
abundance: NA; d_gene: NA; v_gene: TRBV15; j_gene: TRBJ2-2; CDR3aa: CATSSEGIPRELFF; CDR3nt: TGTGCCACCAGCAGTGAGGGGATCCCCCGGGAGCTGTTTTTT
abundance: NA; d_gene: NA; v_gene: TRBV6-6; j_gene: TRBJ1-2; CDR3aa: CASSYSTPSGDYGYTF; CDR3nt: TGTGCCAGCAGTTACTCGACACCCTCAGGCGACTATGGCTACACCTTC
abundance: NA; d_gene: NA; v_gene: TRBV7-2; j_gene: TRBJ2-7; CDR3aa: CASSFGLPRDEQYF; CDR3nt: TGTGCCAGCAGCTTCGGACTGCCTCGGGACGAGCAGTACTTC
abundance: NA; d_gene: NA; v_gene: TRBV19; j_gene: TRBJ1-1; CDR3aa: CASSQGRDTEAFF; CDR3nt: TGTGCCAGTTCACAGGGCCGGGACACTGAAGCTTTCTTT
abundance: NA; d_gene: NA; v_gene: TRBV9; j_gene: TRBJ2-7; CDR3aa: CASSVLSGGHVDDEQYF; CDR3nt: TGTGCCAGCAGCGTCTTGTCTGGGGGCCATGTAGATGACGAGCAGTACTTC
abundance: NA; d_gene: NA; v_gene: TRBV7-3; j_gene: TRBJ2-5; CDR3aa: CASSLSAFQETQYF; CDR3nt: TGTGCCAGCAGCTTAAGCGCTTTCCAAGAGACCCAGTACTTC
abundance: NA; d_gene: TRBD1; v_gene: TRBV11-2; j_gene: TRBJ1-6; CDR3aa: CASSPGQGNSPLHF; CDR3nt: TGTGCCAGCAGCCCTGGACAGGGAAATTCACCCCTCCACTTT
abundance: NA; d_gene: NA; v_gene: TRBV19; j_gene: TRBJ1-4; CDR3aa: CASNSLVGSNEKLFF; CDR3nt: TGTGCCAGTAACTCCCTCGTCGGCTCTAATGAAAAACTGTTTTTT
abundance: NA; d_gene: TRBD1; v_gene: TRBV27; j_gene: TRBJ2-7; CDR3aa: CASSRSGQGVYEQYF; CDR3nt: TGTGCCAGCAGTCGGTCGGGACAGGGTGTCTACGAGCAGTACTTC
abundance: once; d_gene: TRBD1; v_gene: TRBV2; j_gene: TRBJ1-2; CDR3aa: CASREQTGAGGYTF; CDR3nt: TGTGCCAGCAGGGAACAAACAGGGGCGGGTGGCTACACCTTC
abundance: NA; d_gene: NA; v_gene: TRBV7-3; j_gene: TRBJ2-2; CDR3aa: CASSLAQGMWAGELFF; CDR3nt: TGTGCCAGCAGCTTAGCCCAGGGGATGTGGGCCGGGGAGCTGTTTTTT
abundance: NA; d_gene: NA; v_gene: TRBV30; j_gene: TRBJ1-6; CDR3aa: CAWSVVGLGNSPLHF; CDR3nt: TGTGCCTGGAGTGTGGTGGGGTTGGGCAATTCACCCCTCCACTTT
abundance: NA; d_gene: NA; v_gene: TRBV7-6; j_gene: TRBJ2-7; CDR3aa: CASSNVRGARSEQYF; CDR3nt: TGTGCCAGCAGCAACGTACGGGGGGCGCGATCCGAGCAGTACTTC
abundance: NA; d_gene: NA; v_gene: TRBV28; j_gene: TRBJ2-7; CDR3aa: CASSLRLQEQYF; CDR3nt: TGTGCCAGCAGTTTACGACTCCAAGAGCAGTACTTC
abundance: NA; d_gene: NA; v_gene: TRBV15; j_gene: TRBJ2-7; CDR3aa: CATSRGQDSSYEQYF; CDR3nt: TGTGCCACCAGCAGAGGCCAGGACAGCTCCTACGAGCAGTACTTC
abundance: NA; d_gene: TRBD1; v_gene: TRBV5-4; j_gene: TRBJ1-5; CDR3aa: CASSSGQGRPQHF; CDR3nt: TGTGCCAGCAGCTCGGGACAGGGGAGGCCCCAGCATTTT
abundance: many; d_gene: TRBD1; v_gene: TRBV2; j_gene: TRBJ1-4; CDR3aa: CASRNRDRGEKLFF; CDR3nt: TGTGCCAGCAGGAACCGGGACAGGGGTGAAAAACTGTTTTTT
abundance: NA; d_gene: TRBD1; v_gene: TRBV6-5; j_gene: TRBJ2-1; CDR3aa: CASSYYRDRGNEQFF; CDR3nt: TGTGCCAGCAGTTACTACCGGGACAGGGGTAATGAGCAGTTCTTC
abundance: NA; d_gene: NA; v_gene: TRBV27; j_gene: TRBJ2-2; CDR3aa: CASSLSSGDWATGELFF; CDR3nt: TGTGCCAGCAGTTTATCGTCTGGGGATTGGGCCACCGGGGAGCTGTTTTTT
abundance: NA; d_gene: TRBD1; v_gene: TRBV24-1; j_gene: TRBJ2-3; CDR3aa: CATSDPGTGGFGTQYF; CDR3nt: TGTGCCACCAGTGACCCGGGGACAGGGGGTTTCGGTACGCAGTATTTT
abundance: NA; d_gene: NA; v_gene: TRBV9; j_gene: TRBJ1-1; CDR3aa: CASSAGIHNTEAFF; CDR3nt: TGTGCCAGCAGCGCAGGGATCCACAACACTGAAGCTTTCTTT
abundance: NA; d_gene: TRBD1; v_gene: TRBV4-2; j_gene: TRBJ1-2; CDR3aa: CASSQETGGLYGYTF; CDR3nt: TGTGCCAGCAGCCAAGAGACAGGGGGCTTGTATGGCTACACCTTC
abundance: NA; d_gene: NA; v_gene: TRBV19; j_gene: TRBJ2-1; CDR3aa: CASRDSGSYNEQFF; CDR3nt: TGTGCCAGTAGAGATAGCGGCTCCTACAATGAGCAGTTCTTC
abundance: NA; d_gene: NA; v_gene: TRBV5-4; j_gene: TRBJ1-2; CDR3aa: CASSHYEVRPNYGYTF; CDR3nt: TGTGCCAGCAGCCATTACGAAGTGCGCCCTAACTATGGCTACACCTTC
abundance: once; d_gene: NA; v_gene: TRBV10-3; j_gene: TRBJ2-5; CDR3aa: CATNVGGEAETQYF; CDR3nt: TGTGCCACCAATGTTGGGGGAGAGGCGGAGACCCAGTACTTC
abundance: NA; d_gene: NA; v_gene: TRBV5-4; j_gene: TRBJ2-3; CDR3aa: CASSLDTQYF; CDR3nt: TGTGCCAGCAGCTTGGATACGCAGTATTTT
abundance: NA; d_gene: TRBD1; v_gene: TRBV2; j_gene: TRBJ1-2; CDR3aa: CASKSTGHYGYTF; CDR3nt: TGTGCCAGCAAGTCGACAGGGCACTATGGCTACACCTTC
abundance: NA; d_gene: NA; v_gene: TRBV5-1; j_gene: TRBJ2-3; CDR3aa: CASRTETTDTQYF; CDR3nt: TGCGCCAGCAGGACAGAGACCACAGATACGCAGTATTTT
abundance: NA; d_gene: NA; v_gene: TRBV30; j_gene: TRBJ1-1; CDR3aa: CACSGDTEAFF; CDR3nt: TGTGCCTGCAGTGGCGACACTGAAGCTTTCTTT
abundance: NA; d_gene: NA; v_gene: TRBV27; j_gene: TRBJ2-4; CDR3aa: CASSQAGLGGIKNIQYF; CDR3nt: TGTGCCAGCAGCCAGGCCGGACTGGGGGGAATCAAAAACATTCAGTACTTC